These T cell receptor beta chains were read from a single sample in a study of radiation and T cells in renal cell carcinoma. This table comes from immunoSEQ multiplex PCR, and its TCRdb copy is limited to in-frame clones, with some not included. The sample lists 120,000 or so clones, 88% occurring once. The sequenced sample was blood, obtained from a patient whose treatment included radiotherapy and nephrectomy. The source of these receptors is a woman aged 70-85 years with renal cell carcinoma. Each CDR3 is given with its conserved first and last residue. The order of the fields is D gene, J gene, V gene, clone size, CDR3 DNA, CDR3 protein. D genes are given only for firm matches. Some rows have no size entry. The others give once, few or many, or a class for an expanded clone.

NA	TRBJ2-2	TRBV2	NA	TGTGTGTGGGGGGTTTCGAACACCGGGGAGCTGTTTTTT	CVWGVSNTGELFF
TRBD1	TRBJ1-2	TRBV5-4	NA	TGTGCCAGCAGCTTTGGACAGGGGAACTATGGCTACACCTTC	CASSFGQGNYGYTF
TRBD2	TRBJ2-7	TRBV4-2	NA	TGTGCCAGCAGCCAAGATCTAACTAGCGGAGCCTACGAGCAGTACTTC	CASSQDLTSGAYEQYF
NA	TRBJ2-1	TRBV7-7	NA	TGTGCTAGCAGCTTAGAGGCAGACTACAATGAGCAGTTCTTC	CASSLEADYNEQFF
NA	TRBJ1-1	TRBV19	NA	TGTGCCAGTAGTAGCAGCTTGAACACTGAAGCTTTCTTT	CASSSSLNTEAFF
TRBD1	TRBJ1-2	TRBV15	few	TGTGCCACCAGCAGAGGACAGGGTATGGGCACCTTC	CATSRGQGMGTF
TRBD1	TRBJ1-2	TRBV18	NA	TGTGCCAGCTCACAAAGCGGGACAGGGGTTGTAGGCTACACCTTC	CASSQSGTGVVGYTF
TRBD1	TRBJ1-1	TRBV9	NA	TGTGCCAGCAGCGTAGGTGTCAGGGGGAAAATTGACACTGAAGCTTTCTTT	CASSVGVRGKIDTEAFF
TRBD1	TRBJ1-3	TRBV15	NA	TGTGCCACCAGAGGGGGGACAGGGTCGGGAAACACCATATATTTT	CATRGGTGSGNTIYF
NA	TRBJ2-7	TRBV19	once	TGTGCCAGTAGTCCCCATCCCTTCGGGGGCGAGCAGTACTTC	CASSPHPFGGEQYF
TRBD2	TRBJ2-3	TRBV5-1	NA	TGCGCCAGCAGCTACACTAGCGGGGGGAGCACAGATACGCAGTATTTT	CASSYTSGGSTDTQYF
NA	TRBJ2-7	TRBV4-2	few	TGTGCCAGCAGCCAATCTTTTGGGTCTGCCGAGCAGTACTTC	CASSQSFGSAEQYF
TRBD1	TRBJ1-5	TRBV6-1	NA	TGTGCCAGCAGTGGACAGGGAGGCGGGCAGCCCCAGCATTTT	CASSGQGGGQPQHF
NA	TRBJ1-3	TRBV6-6	NA	TGTGCCAGCAGCCCCGTGGACACCATATATTTT	CASSPVDTIYF
NA	TRBJ1-1	TRBV19	NA	TGTGCCAGTAGTATTGCTCAGTACGGTGAAGCTTTCTTT	CASSIAQYGEAFF
TRBD1	TRBJ2-2	TRBV5-6	NA	TGTGCCAGCAGCTGGGGACAGACGAACACCGGGGAGCTGTTTTTT	CASSWGQTNTGELFF
TRBD2	TRBJ2-7	TRBV9	NA	TGTGCCAGCAGCGTAGGAAGCGGGGGGTCCTACGAGCAGTACTTC	CASSVGSGGSYEQYF
NA	TRBJ1-1	TRBV6-5	NA	TGTGCCAGCAGCAACGGCGGGTTTGCTTTCTTT	CASSNGGFAFF
TRBD1	TRBJ2-7	TRBV30	NA	TGTGCCTGGAGTGTAACAGGGGCTAGCTACGAGCAGTACTTC	CAWSVTGASYEQYF
NA	TRBJ2-1	TRBV18	NA	TGTGCCAGCTCACCGACGACCGGGACCAATGAGCAGTTCTTC	CASSPTTGTNEQFF
TRBD2	TRBJ2-7	TRBV27	once	TGTGCCAGCAGTTTCTCCGGGGGGAGTTCCTACGAGCAGTACTTC	CASSFSGGSSYEQYF
NA	TRBJ1-4	TRBV19	NA	TGTGCCAGTAGTATACGGGGGACGGATAATGAAAAACTGTTTTTT	CASSIRGTDNEKLFF
TRBD1	TRBJ2-1	TRBV29-1	NA	TGCAGCGGTCGACAGGGCAGCTCCTACAATGAGCAGTTCTTC	CSGRQGSSYNEQFF
TRBD2	TRBJ2-3	TRBV18	NA	TGTGCCAGCTCACCAAGGACTAGCGGGTTCACAGATACGCAGTATTTT	CASSPRTSGFTDTQYF
NA	TRBJ1-1	TRBV5-4	once	TGTGCCAGCAGCTTGGCCGTCGGCAGTGAAGCTTTCTTT	CASSLAVGSEAFF
NA	TRBJ2-4	TRBV6-6	NA	TGTGCCAGCAGTTACTTAGCGGCACTAGCCAAAAACATTCAGTACTTC	CASSYLAALAKNIQYF
NA	TRBJ2-5	TRBV4-3	NA	TGCGCCAGCAGCCAAGATCTGGCTATAGAGACCCAGTACTTC	CASSQDLAIETQYF
TRBD2	TRBJ2-1	TRBV4-2	NA	TGTGCCAGCAGCCAAGGGCGGGGGGGATACAATGAGCAGTTCTTC	CASSQGRGGYNEQFF
NA	TRBJ1-2	TRBV7-8	NA	TGTGCCAGCAGCGCGGACGGCTATGGCTACACCTTC	CASSADGYGYTF
NA	TRBJ2-5	TRBV28	NA	TGTGCCAGCAGTTTAAGCGGACTCACCAAGACCCAGTACTTC	CASSLSGLTKTQYF
TRBD2	TRBJ2-5	TRBV7-9	NA	TGTGCCAGCAGCACTGTTGGGGCTAGCGGGGGTGAGACCCAGTACTTC	CASSTVGASGGETQYF
NA	TRBJ2-7	TRBV7-2	NA	TGTGCCAGCAGCAGTAGCGGCTACGAGCAGTACTTC	CASSSSGYEQYF
NA	TRBJ1-1	TRBV2	few	TGTGCCAGCACTCGGGATTCCGAAGCTTTCTTT	CASTRDSEAFF
NA	TRBJ1-1	TRBV14	few	TGTGCCAGCAGCCTCACCTTGAACACTGAAGCTTTCTTT	CASSLTLNTEAFF
TRBD1	TRBJ2-7	TRBV27	few	TGTGCCAGCAGACGAAGGGGGCGCGAGCAGTACTTC	CASRRRGREQYF
NA	TRBJ2-4	TRBV6-5	NA	TGTGCCAGCAGCCCCGGGACAAAGGGCAAAAACATTCAGTACTTC	CASSPGTKGKNIQYF
TRBD1	TRBJ2-6	TRBV7-9	NA	TGTGCCAGCAGCGCTGGGACAGGGGATCCGGGGGCCAACGTCCTGACTTTC	CASSAGTGDPGANVLTF
TRBD1	TRBJ2-2	TRBV28	NA	TGTGCCAGCAGCCCAACGACAGGGGTGGGCGGGGAGCTGTTTTTT	CASSPTTGVGGELFF
TRBD1	TRBJ2-3	TRBV4-2	NA	TGTGCCAGCAGCCCGGGGAACAGGGGGTACACAGATACGCAGTATTTT	CASSPGNRGYTDTQYF
NA	TRBJ2-5	TRBV7-2	NA	TGTGCCAGCAGGACAACCAAAGAGACCCAGTACTTC	CASRTTKETQYF
TRBD2	TRBJ2-1	TRBV27	NA	TGTGCCAGCAGTAAAACTAGCGGGGGCGGCGACAATGAGCAGTTCTTC	CASSKTSGGGDNEQFF
NA	TRBJ1-5	TRBV2	once	TGTGCCAGCAGTGAAGTGGACAGTAATCAGCCCCAGCATTTT	CASSEVDSNQPQHF
NA	TRBJ2-2	TRBV10-3	once	TGTGCCATCAGTGAGTCAGGAGGGGGCAACACCGGGGAGCTGTTTTTT	CAISESGGGNTGELFF
TRBD1	TRBJ1-2	TRBV5-6	NA	TGTGCCAGCAGCTTGGGGACAGGCAACTATGGCTACACCTTC	CASSLGTGNYGYTF
NA	TRBJ1-2	TRBV6-1	few	TGTGCCAGCACAGCTCCCTACACCTTC	CASTAPYTF
NA	TRBJ2-1	TRBV30	NA	TGTGCCTGGAGTCCTGGAAATGAGCAGTTCTTC	CAWSPGNEQFF